Following are 22 T cell receptor beta chains from one sample sequenced in a study of response to subunit inactivated influenza vaccine. TCRdb re-derived calls from the RT-PCR reads in MiXCR, one entry per CDR3 protein. The profile shows about 780,000 distinct CDR3 sequences, roughly 20% of them singletons. Here the sequenced sample was PBMCs from blood, taken about 5 days after vaccination. These receptors were collected from a man in his fifties or sixties who received an inactivated influenza vaccine.

This clonotype was seen only a few times. The chain combines TRBV7-2 with TRBJ2-7, with a possible D match to TRBD1 (6 bases). Trimming removed 5 bases from V and 1 base from J, with 15 bases in between. Germline lookup yields CDR1 SGHTA and CDR2 FQGNSA. This CDR3 contains 15 residues. The CDR3 reads CASSTRGSSSYEQYF. CDR3 coding DNA: TGTGCCAGCAGCACCAGGGGTTCCTCGTCCTACGAGCAGTACTTC.

This clonotype was seen many times. The chain links TRBV5-1 to TRBJ1-2; 7 bases are a match to TRBD1. The CDR3 consists of 15 residues. Looked up from germline, CDR1 is SGHRS and CDR2 is YFSETQ. J was trimmed by 0 bases and V by 6 bases; bases with no gene match: 8. The CDR3 bases are TGCGCCAGCACCCTTACAGGGGACTCTAACTATGGCTACACCTTC. Protein product: CASTLTGDSNYGYTF.

The chain has TRBV5-1 and TRBJ1-1; D may be TRBD1 (5 bases). This CDR3 comprises 13 residues. V was pared by 5 bases and J by 0 bases, with 8 bases between. Germline V gene lookup returns CDR1 SGHRS and CDR2 YFSETQ. The CDR3 region has the DNA TGCGCCAGCAGGACAGACTTGAACACTGAAGCTTTCTTT. Translating it yields CASRTDLNTEAFF.

The rearrangement joins TRBV28 to TRBJ1-5, with 9 bases that match TRBD1. Losses at the gene ends were 7 bases for V and 3 bases for J; bases not matched to a gene: 4. From germline, CDR1 is MDHEN and CDR2 SYDVKM. This CDR3 contains 14 residues. CDR3 residues: CASNRGLDNQPQHF. Here the CDR3 DNA reads TGTGCCAGCAACAGGGGGCTGGACAATCAGCCCCAGCATTTT.

The sample holds a few counts of this clonotype. The chain links TRBV5-1 to TRBJ1-5; no clear D. CDR1 is SGHRS and CDR2 is YFSETQ in the germline V gene. This CDR3 spans 15 amino acids. Trimming removed 0 bases at V and 3 bases at J, with 10 bases between. The CDR3 DNA follows: TGCGCCAGCAGCTTGGATGGGGTCTTCAATCAGCCCCAGCATTTT. Residues: CASSLDGVFNQPQHF.

In this sample, this clonotype turned up many times. This chain links TRBV7-2 with TRBJ1-6, with 10 bases aligning to TRBD1. CDR3 length: 16 residues. V lost 6 bases, J lost 5 bases, and 7 bases stayed unmatched. Germline V gene lookup returns CDR1 SGHTA and CDR2 FQGNSA. CDR3 DNA: TGTGCCAGCAGTTATCGACAGGGGGCAAATAATTCACCCCTCCACTTT. This encodes CASSYRQGANNSPLHF. Variable domain in full (rest from reference TRBV7-2 and TRBJ1-6): GAGVSQSPSNKVTEKGKDVELRCDPISGHTALYWYRQSLGQGLEFLIYFQGNSAPDKSGLPSDRFSAERTGGSVSTLTIQRTQQEDSAVYLCASSYRQGANNSPLHFGNGTRLTVT.

There are a few counts of this clonotype. This CDR3 is CASSFRGGGPSNQPQHF. CDR3 sequence (DNA): TGTGCCAGCAGTTTCCGTGGGGGAGGCCCTAGCAATCAGCCCCAGCATTTT. This chain links TRBV6-5 with TRBJ1-5; tentative D call: TRBD1 (5 bases). This CDR3 has 17 residues. V gave up 4 bases and J gave up 0 bases, with 16 bases separating them. Germline CDR1 reads MNHEY; CDR2 reads SVGAGI.

This clonotype was seen only a few times. The chain has TRBV12-3 or TRBV12-4 and TRBJ1-6; D call uncertain. Trimming shortened V by 1 base and J by 11 bases, and 9 bases separated the two germline ends. CDR3 length equals 13 residues. In DNA form, the CDR3 reads TGTGCCAGCAGTTTAGGGTTGTATACACCCCTCCACTTT. Protein: CASSLGLYTPLHF.

This clonotype was seen repeatedly, ten times or more. The chain joins TRBV20-1 to TRBJ2-1; D call uncertain. V lost 0 bases and J lost 10, with 10 bases in between. CDR3 length equals 12 residues. Per the germline V gene, CDR1 is DFQATT and CDR2 is SNEGSKA (reference sequence). The CDR3 sequence is CSARDLAAEQFF. The CDR3 nucleotides are TGCAGTGCTAGAGACCTGGCGGCGGAGCAGTTCTTC.

This sequence joins TRBV7-2 and TRBJ2-2; D may be TRBD1 (5 bases). The CDR3 length is 14 residues. CDR1 is SGHTA, CDR2 FQGNSA, per germline. Trimming removed 1 base from V and 6 bases from J, with 9 bases in between. In nucleotides, the CDR3 is TGTGCCAGCAGCTTAGTGCCCAGGGCCGGGGAGCTGTTTTTT. It encodes CASSLVPRAGELFF.

The V and J genes are TRBV20-1 and TRBJ2-1; D gene unclear. V was shortened by 0 bases and J by 2 bases, with 17 bases between the two germline ends. In germline, CDR1 is DFQATT, CDR2 SNEGSKA (reference sequence). The CDR3 loop spans 17 amino acids. CDR3 sequence reads: CSARDFRRRRPYNEQFF. In DNA, the CDR3 is TGCAGTGCTAGAGATTTCCGTAGGAGAAGACCCTACAATGAGCAGTTCTTC.

This clonotype was recorded a few times. J is TRBJ1-2 and V is TRBV7-2; D not certain. Trimming left V 1 base short and J 5 bases short, with 17 bases between. CDR1 is SGHTA and CDR2 is FQGNSA in the germline V gene. The CDR3 totals 16 residues. The CDR3 here is CASSLDRVVGMYGYTF. The CDR3 coding sequence is TGTGCCAGCAGCTTAGATCGAGTGGTGGGCATGTATGGCTACACCTTC.

This clonotype was seen only a few times. This CDR3 reads CASSPGALAGQYF. CDR3 sequence (DNA): TGTGCCAGCAGTCCAGGGGCACTGGCTGGGCAGTACTTC. The J gene is TRBJ2-7, the V gene TRBV12-3 or TRBV12-4, with D perhaps TRBD1 (6 bases). V lost 5 bases, J lost 9 bases, and 17 bases lay in between. The CDR3 extends over 13 amino acids.

This clonotype came up many times. The chain links TRBV6-1 to TRBJ1-1; D ambiguous. V was trimmed by 5 bases and J by 4 bases, leaving 11 bases between them. The length of the CDR3 is 13 residues. Looked up from germline, CDR1 is MNHNS and CDR2 is SASEGT. CDR3 protein: CASSTGQLTEAFF. For the CDR3, the DNA is TGTGCCAGCAGTACGGGCCAGCTCACTGAAGCTTTCTTT.

The chain joins TRBV5-1 to TRBJ2-3; D not resolved. The CDR3 has 16 residues. The ends were cut back, 1 base at V and 5 bases at J, with 17 bases in the middle. CDR1 SGHRS and CDR2 YFSETQ come from the germline V gene. The CDR3 region has the DNA TGCGCCAGCAGCTTGTACTCAACCCTTAGTGGAGATACGCAGTATTTT. Translating gives CASSLYSTLSGDTQYF.

The genes are TRBV2 and TRBJ2-2; TRBD1 agrees at 9 bases. The CDR3 sequence is 15 residues long. CDR1 and CDR2 from the germline V gene are SNHLY and FYNNEI. Germline trimming cut 6 bases from V and 4 bases from J; bases unmatched to any gene: 6. The CDR3 DNA reads TGTGCCAGCAGCGGGGACAGGGTACTCACCGGGGAGCTGTTTTTT. Protein: CASSGDRVLTGELFF.

The J gene is TRBJ2-2, the V gene TRBV6-2 or TRBV6-3; D is undetermined. Germline V gene data show CDR1 as MNHEY and CDR2 as SVGEGT. The CDR3 consists of 14 residues. With 6 bases removed from V and 4 bases from J, the gap between germline ends came to 12 bases. The CDR3 protein is CASSQTPGTGELFF. The DNA for the CDR3 is TGTGCCAGCAGCCAAACCCCGGGCACCGGGGAGCTGTTTTTT.

V is TRBV7-6 and J is TRBJ2-7; 14 bases line up with TRBD2. CDR1 is SGHVS, CDR2 FNYEAQ, per germline. The CDR3 is 17 residues long. V was pared by 4 bases and J by 2 bases, with 7 bases of the junction left unmatched. The CDR3, as DNA: TGTGCCAGCAGCTCCGCCGGGACTAGCGGGAGTCCCTACGAGCAGTACTTC. This codes for CASSSAGTSGSPYEQYF.

This clonotype has just a few counts. V usage is TRBV12-3 or TRBV12-4 and J usage is TRBJ2-1; 10 bases are a match to TRBD2. The CDR3 runs 16 residues. V lost 8 bases to trimming and J lost 0 bases; unmatched junction nucleotides: 7. The CDR3 region is CASRTSGASSYNEQFF. CDR3 coding DNA: TGTGCCAGCCGAACTAGCGGGGCGAGCTCCTACAATGAGCAGTTCTTC.

In its sample, this clonotype was seen many times. V and J are TRBV6-5 and TRBJ1-2; D may be TRBD1 (6 bases). Deletions cut 5 bases from V and 5 bases from J, with 9 bases between. Germline V CDR1 and CDR2: MNHEY, SVGAGI. The CDR3 is 12 amino acids. The CDR3 nucleotides read TGTGCCAGCAGTACGACAGGTTATGGCTACACCTTC. As protein: CASSTTGYGYTF.

A remark on this clonotype: A read error may be the cause here, since a much bigger clone is one base away. The CDR3: CSVAGQMNTEAFF. In DNA form, the CDR3 reads TGCAGCGTTGCGGGACAGATGAACACTGAAGCTTTCTTT. The chain carries TRBV29-1 and TRBJ1-1; 7 nucleotides agree with TRBD1. CDR1 is SQVTM and CDR2 is ANQGSEA in the germline V gene. V trimming: 4 bases; J trimming: 0 bases; junction bases outside the gene matches: 2. The CDR3 has 13 amino acids.

The chain couples TRBV7-2 to TRBJ2-1, with a possible D match to TRBD1 (6 bases). V lost 5 bases and J lost 6, with 14 bases in between. Per the germline V gene, CDR1 is SGHTA and CDR2 is FQGNSA. This CDR3 has 14 residues. The CDR3: CASSQGSDSNEQFF. CDR3 bases: TGTGCCAGCAGCCAGGGTTCGGACAGCAATGAGCAGTTCTTC.